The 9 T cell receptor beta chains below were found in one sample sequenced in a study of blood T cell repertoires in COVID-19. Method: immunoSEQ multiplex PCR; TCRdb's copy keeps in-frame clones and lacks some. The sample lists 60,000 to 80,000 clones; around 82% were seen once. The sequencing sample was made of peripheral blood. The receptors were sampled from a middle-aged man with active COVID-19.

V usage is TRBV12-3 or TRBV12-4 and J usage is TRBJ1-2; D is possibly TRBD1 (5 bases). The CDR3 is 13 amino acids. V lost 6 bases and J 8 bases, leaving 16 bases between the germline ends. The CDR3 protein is CASRVESQGGYTF. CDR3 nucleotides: TGTGCCAGCAGGGTCGAAAGCCAGGGCGGCTACACCTTC.

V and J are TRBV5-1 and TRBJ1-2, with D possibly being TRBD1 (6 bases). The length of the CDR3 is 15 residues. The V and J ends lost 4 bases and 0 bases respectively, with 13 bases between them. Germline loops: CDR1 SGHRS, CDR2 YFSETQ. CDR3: CASSPGEGANYGYTF. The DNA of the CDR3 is TGCGCCAGCAGCCCAGGGGAAGGGGCTAACTATGGCTACACCTTC.

The CDR3 DNA reads TGTGCCAGCAGCCAAGCCGGGACTGGGGATACGCAGTATTTT. This codes for CASSQAGTGDTQYF. This rearrangement joins TRBV3-1 (or the pseudogene TRBV3-2) to TRBJ2-3; a possible D gene is TRBD2 (6 bases). This CDR3 spans 14 amino acids. The germline CDR1 and CDR2 sequences are LGHDT and YNNKEL (reference sequence). V gave up 1 base and J gave up 6 bases, with 11 bases separating them.

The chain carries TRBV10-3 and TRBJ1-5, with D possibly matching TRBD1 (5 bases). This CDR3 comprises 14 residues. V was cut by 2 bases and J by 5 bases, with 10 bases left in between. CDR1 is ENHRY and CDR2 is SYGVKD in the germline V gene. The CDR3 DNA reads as TGTGCCATCAGTGAGAGTTCGGGGGATCAGCCCCAGCATTTT. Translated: CAISESSGDQPQHF.

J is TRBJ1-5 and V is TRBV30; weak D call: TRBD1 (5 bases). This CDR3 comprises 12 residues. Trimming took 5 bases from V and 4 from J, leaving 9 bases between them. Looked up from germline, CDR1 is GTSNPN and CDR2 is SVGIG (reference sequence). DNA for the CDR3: TGTGCCTGGGGGGAGGGGAATCAGCCCCAGCATTTT. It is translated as CAWGEGNQPQHF.

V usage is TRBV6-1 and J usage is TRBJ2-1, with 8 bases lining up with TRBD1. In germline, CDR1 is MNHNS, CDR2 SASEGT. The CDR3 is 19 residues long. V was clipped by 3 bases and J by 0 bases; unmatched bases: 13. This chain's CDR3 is CASSETWGQVFSSYNEQFF. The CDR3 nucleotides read TGTGCCAGCAGTGAGACTTGGGGACAGGTTTTCAGCTCCTACAATGAGCAGTTCTTC.

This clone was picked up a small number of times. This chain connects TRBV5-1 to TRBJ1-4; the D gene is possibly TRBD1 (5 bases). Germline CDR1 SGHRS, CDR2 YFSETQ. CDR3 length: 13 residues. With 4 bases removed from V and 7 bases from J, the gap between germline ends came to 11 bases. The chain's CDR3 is CASSAGPGEKLFF. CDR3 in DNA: TGCGCCAGCAGCGCGGGACCGGGTGAAAAACTGTTTTTT.

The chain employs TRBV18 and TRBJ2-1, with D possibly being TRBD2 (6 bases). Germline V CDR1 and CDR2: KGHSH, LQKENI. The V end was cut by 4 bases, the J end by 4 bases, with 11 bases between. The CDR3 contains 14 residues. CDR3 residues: CASSQLAEYNEQFF. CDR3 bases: TGTGCCAGCTCACAATTAGCGGAGTACAATGAGCAGTTCTTC.

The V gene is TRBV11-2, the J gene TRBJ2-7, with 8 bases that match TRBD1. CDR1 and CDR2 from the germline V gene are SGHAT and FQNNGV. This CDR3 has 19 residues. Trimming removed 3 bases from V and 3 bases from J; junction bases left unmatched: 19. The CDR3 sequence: CASSLMTGELKRSHYEQYF. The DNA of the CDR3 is TGTGCCAGCAGCTTGATGACAGGGGAATTGAAGCGGAGCCACTACGAGCAGTACTTC.